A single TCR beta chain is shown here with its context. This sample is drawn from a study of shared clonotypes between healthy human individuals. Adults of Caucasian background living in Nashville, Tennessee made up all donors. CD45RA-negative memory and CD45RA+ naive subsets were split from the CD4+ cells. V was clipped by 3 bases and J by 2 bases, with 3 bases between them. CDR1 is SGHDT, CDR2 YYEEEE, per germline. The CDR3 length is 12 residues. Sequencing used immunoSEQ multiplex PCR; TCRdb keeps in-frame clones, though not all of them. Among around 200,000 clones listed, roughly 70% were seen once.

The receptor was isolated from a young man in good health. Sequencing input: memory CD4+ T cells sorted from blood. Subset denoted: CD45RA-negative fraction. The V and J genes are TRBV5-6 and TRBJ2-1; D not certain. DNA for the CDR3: TGTGCCAGCAGCTCACCCTACAATGAGCAGTTCTTC. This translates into CASSSPYNEQFF.